The present T cell receptor beta chain was sequenced within a study of brain T cells in children with intractable seizures. Study outcomes and limitations: Only CDR3 sequence similarity suggested viral specificity, without known HCMV serostatus. Absence of clones before surgery may stem from lower sequencing depth.

Sequencing was performed with immunoSEQ multiplex PCR; in TCRdb, only in-frame clones are kept and a portion is missing. Here the sample spans about 340,000 clones, 93% being singletons. Germline V gene data show CDR1 as SGHVS and CDR2 as FQNEAQ. V lost 5 bases, J lost 4 bases, and 15 bases lay in between. The CDR3 spans 14 residues. Turning to this clone: Its matching antigen is unknown.

As to time point: blood from clinic visit 5 months post-surgery; TSC patient then seizure free. Sequencing was limited to surgery cases with top T cell transcript signatures in brain tissue. The sequencing here drew on peripheral blood, taken approximately 5 months after surgery. The chain carries TRBV7-8 and TRBJ2-7; D not resolved. The sequence was obtained from a boy less than two years old with tuberous sclerosis and intractable seizures. The chain's CDR3 is CASSPETEPYEQYF. In DNA form, the CDR3 reads TGTGCCAGCAGCCCAGAGACGGAACCTTACGAGCAGTACTTC.